Following are 10 T cell receptor beta chains from one sample sequenced in a study of PD-1 blockade in classical Hodgkin lymphoma. Each patient experienced a relapse that followed autologous stem cell transplantation, and brentuximab vedotin exposure varied. The repertoire was sequenced with immunoSEQ multiplex PCR; TCRdb's copy has only in-frame clones and lacks some. The sample has about 94,000 clones; 80% to 90% are singletons. The specimen was peripheral blood mononuclear cells (PBMCs), collected before the second cycle of nivolumab. The receptors originated from a human donor with classical Hodgkin lymphoma.

In this sample, this clone turned up once. This rearrangement joins TRBV4-2 to TRBJ1-5; D remains unclear. The CDR3 runs 20 residues. Germline loops: CDR1 LGHNA, CDR2 YNFKEQ. Deletions cut 2 bases from V and 0 bases from J, with 23 bases between. CDR3 residues: CASSQTRIPRKRNSNQPQHF. The CDR3 DNA reads as TGTGCCAGCAGCCAAACGAGAATCCCAAGAAAAAGAAATAGCAATCAGCCCCAGCATTTT.

This chain uses TRBV9 with TRBJ1-5; D unclear. The CDR3 has 13 residues. Trimming stripped 4 bases from V and 5 bases from J, with 10 bases between. CDR1 and CDR2 (germline): SGDLS, YYNGEE. CDR3 coding DNA: TGTGCCAGCAGCCCCACGTTGGATCAGCCCCAGCATTTT. It codes for CASSPTLDQPQHF.

This clone was detected only once. The V and J genes are TRBV5-1 and TRBJ2-1, with 11 bases matching TRBD2. CDR1 is SGHRS, CDR2 YFSETQ, per germline. The CDR3 runs to 15 residues. The V segment lost 4 bases and the J segment 8 bases; nucleotides outside the gene matches: 8. In DNA form, the CDR3 reads TGCGCCAGCAGCAATAGCGGGGGGGCCGGTGATGAGCAGTTCTTC. Its protein is CASSNSGGAGDEQFF.

The rearrangement joins TRBV7-9 to TRBJ1-2; D is unresolved. Trimming pared 4 bases from V and 2 bases from J, leaving 17 bases between. CDR1 is SEHNR, CDR2 FQNEAQ, per germline (reference sequence). This CDR3 is 16 amino acids long. Here the CDR3 reads CASSSTEGRQNYGYTF. CDR3 DNA: TGTGCCAGCAGCTCTACGGAGGGCAGGCAGAACTATGGCTACACCTTC.

CDR3 region: CATRAGGGSDTQYF. The CDR3 nucleotides read TGTGCCACCAGAGCGGGGGGCGGGTCAGATACGCAGTATTTT. The V and J genes are TRBV7-9 and TRBJ2-3, with TRBD2 matching over 9 bases. This CDR3 is 14 amino acids long. The ends lost 10 bases at V and 4 bases at J; junction bases unmatched: 9. Per germline, CDR1 SEHNR and CDR2 FQNEAQ (reference sequence).

The chain is built from TRBV7-2 and TRBJ1-3; unclear D gene. V lost 1 base and J 2 bases, leaving 9 bases between the germline ends. Per germline, CDR1 SGHTA and CDR2 FQGNSA. There are 15 residues in the CDR3. The CDR3 DNA sequence: TGTGCCAGCAGCTTAGGTTTCACGGCTGGAAACACCATATATTTT. Protein sequence: CASSLGFTAGNTIYF.

This clone has only one observation. The chain carries TRBV5-6 and TRBJ2-1; possible D gene TRBD2, 6 bases. CDR1 and CDR2 (germline): SGHDT, YYEEEE. This CDR3 is 13 amino acids long. Trimming took 0 bases from V and 11 from J, leaving 12 bases between them. The CDR3 region has the DNA TGTGCCAGCAGCTTGGAAGGCGGGATCAAGCAGTTCTTC. Translated, it gives CASSLEGGIKQFF.

The chain carries TRBV27 and TRBJ2-7; maybe TRBD1 (6 bases). CDR1 MNHEY and CDR2 SMNVEV come from the germline V gene (reference sequence). CDR3 length: 14 residues. Trimming pared 4 bases from V and 0 bases from J, leaving 10 bases between. In DNA form, the CDR3 reads TGTGCCAGCAGTTCCGCGGACAGCTCCTACGAGCAGTACTTC. This encodes CASSSADSSYEQYF.

In its sample, this clone was seen once. The chain recombines TRBV5-8 with TRBJ1-2, with no clear D. The CDR3 covers 15 residues. Germline assignment: CDR1 SGHTS and CDR2 YDEGEE. Trimming stripped 0 bases from V and 8 bases from J, with 17 bases between. The CDR3 loop reads CASSLATDPSWGYTF. CDR3 nucleotide sequence: TGTGCCAGCAGCTTGGCCACGGATCCCAGCTGGGGCTACACCTTC.

V is TRBV2 and J is TRBJ1-1; possible D gene TRBD1, 6 bases. The V end was cut by 7 bases, the J end by 0 bases, with 12 bases between. Germline V gene lookup returns CDR1 SNHLY and CDR2 FYNNEI. There are 14 residues in the CDR3. CDR3 in amino acids: CASMRGQLNTEAFF. CDR3 coding DNA: TGTGCCAGCATGCGGGGGCAGTTGAACACTGAAGCTTTCTTT. The full variable domain, in which reference TRBV2 and TRBJ1-1 provide the parts outside the CDR3, is EPEVTQTPSHQVTQMGQEVILRCVPISNHLYFYWYRQILGQKVEFLVSFYNNEISEKSEIFDDQFSVERPDGSNFTLKIRSTKLEDSAMYFCASMRGQLNTEAFFGQGTRLTVV.